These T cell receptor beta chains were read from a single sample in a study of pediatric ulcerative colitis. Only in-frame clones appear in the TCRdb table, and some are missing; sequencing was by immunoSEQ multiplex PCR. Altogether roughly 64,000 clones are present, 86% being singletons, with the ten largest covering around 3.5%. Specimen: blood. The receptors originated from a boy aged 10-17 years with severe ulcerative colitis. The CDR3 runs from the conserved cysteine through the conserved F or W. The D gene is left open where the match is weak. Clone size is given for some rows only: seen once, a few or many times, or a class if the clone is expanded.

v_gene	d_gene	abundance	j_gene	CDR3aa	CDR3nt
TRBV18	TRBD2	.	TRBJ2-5	CASSPLSGAAGPQVSQYF	TGTGCCAGCTCACCACTCTCCGGGGCAGCGGGACCCCAAGTGTCCCAGTACTTC
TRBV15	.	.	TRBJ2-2	CATSSIPTGELFF	TGTGCCACCAGCTCAATACCTACCGGGGAGCTGTTTTTT
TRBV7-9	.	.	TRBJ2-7	CASSLVSGGFGNYEQYF	TGTGCCAGCAGCTTAGTTAGTGGAGGGTTTGGGAACTACGAGCAGTACTTC
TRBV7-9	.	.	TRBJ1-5	CASGSGDTYSNQPQHF	TGTGCCAGCGGATCCGGGGACACGTATAGCAATCAGCCCCAGCATTTT
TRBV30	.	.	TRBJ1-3	CAWSVDTAGDTIYF	TGTGCCTGGAGTGTAGATACAGCCGGGGACACCATATATTTT
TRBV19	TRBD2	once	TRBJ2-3	CASRELAVSTDTQYF	TGTGCCAGTAGGGAGCTAGCGGTGAGCACAGATACGCAGTATTTT
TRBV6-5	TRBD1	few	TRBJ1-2	CASSYGDRSYTF	TGTGCCAGCAGTTACGGGGACAGGAGCTACACCTTC
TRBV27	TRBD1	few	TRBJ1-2	CASRAATGSGGYTF	TGTGCCAGCAGGGCCGCGACAGGGTCGGGTGGCTACACCTTC
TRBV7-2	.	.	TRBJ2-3	CASSLTEDTQYF	TGTGCCAGCAGCTTAACAGAAGATACGCAGTATTTT
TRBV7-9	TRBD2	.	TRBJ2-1	CASSPKTSGLDNEQFF	TGTGCCAGCAGCCCGAAGACTAGCGGGTTGGACAATGAGCAGTTCTTC
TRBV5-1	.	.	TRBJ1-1	CASSLRAENTEAFF	TGCGCCAGCAGCTTGAGGGCCGAGAACACTGAAGCTTTCTTT
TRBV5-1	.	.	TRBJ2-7	CASSSRGYEQYF	TGCGCCAGCAGCAGCCGGGGGTACGAGCAGTACTTC
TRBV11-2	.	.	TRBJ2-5	CASSTRGPAGVGETQYF	TGTGCCAGCAGCACCAGGGGGCCGGCGGGAGTAGGTGAGACCCAGTACTTC
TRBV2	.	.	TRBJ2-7	CASRGSGLSYEQYF	TGTGCCAGCAGGGGTAGCGGACTCTCCTACGAGCAGTACTTC
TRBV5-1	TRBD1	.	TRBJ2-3	CASSYNRGGTDTQYF	TGCGCCAGCAGCTATAACAGGGGTGGCACAGATACGCAGTATTTT
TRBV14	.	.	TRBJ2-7	CASSQGTGGKYEQYF	TGTGCCAGCAGCCAAGGGACAGGAGGGAAATACGAGCAGTACTTC
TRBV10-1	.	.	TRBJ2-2	CASSMAGPNTGELFF	TGCGCCAGCAGCATGGCGGGACCGAACACCGGGGAGCTGTTTTTT
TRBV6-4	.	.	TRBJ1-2	CASSDSVGSYGYTF	TGTGCCAGCAGTGACTCGGTTGGTAGCTATGGCTACACCTTC
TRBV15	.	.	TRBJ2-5	CATSMEETQYF	TGTGCCACCAGCATGGAAGAGACCCAGTACTTC
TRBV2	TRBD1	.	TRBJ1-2	CASSTDRAGYGYTF	TGTGCCAGCAGCACGGACAGGGCGGGCTATGGCTACACCTTC
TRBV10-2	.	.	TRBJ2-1	CASTGHEQFF	TGCGCCAGCACGGGGCATGAGCAGTTCTTC
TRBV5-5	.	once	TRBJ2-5	CASSEWGTGETQYF	TGTGCCAGCAGCGAATGGGGGACGGGCGAGACCCAGTACTTC
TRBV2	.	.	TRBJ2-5	CASGDARGVETQYF	TGTGCCAGCGGCGACGCCAGGGGGGTAGAGACCCAGTACTTC
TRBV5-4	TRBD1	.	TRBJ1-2	CASSLAGGAGLSYGYTF	TGTGCCAGCAGCTTGGCAGGGGGCGCTGGGTTAAGCTATGGCTACACCTTC